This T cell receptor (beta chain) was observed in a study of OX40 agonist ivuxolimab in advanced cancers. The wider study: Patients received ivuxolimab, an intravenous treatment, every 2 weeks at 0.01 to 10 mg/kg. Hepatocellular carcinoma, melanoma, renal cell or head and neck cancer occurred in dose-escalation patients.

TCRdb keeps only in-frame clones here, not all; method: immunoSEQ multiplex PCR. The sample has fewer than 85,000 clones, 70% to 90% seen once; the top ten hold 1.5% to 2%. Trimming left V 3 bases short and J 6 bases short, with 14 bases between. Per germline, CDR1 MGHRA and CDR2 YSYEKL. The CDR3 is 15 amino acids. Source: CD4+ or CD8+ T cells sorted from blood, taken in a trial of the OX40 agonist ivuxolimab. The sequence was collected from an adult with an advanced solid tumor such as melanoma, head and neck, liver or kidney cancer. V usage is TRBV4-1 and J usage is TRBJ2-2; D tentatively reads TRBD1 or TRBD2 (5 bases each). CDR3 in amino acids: CASSQGTVGSGELFF. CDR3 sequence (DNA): TGCGCCAGCAGCCAGGGGACCGTCGGTTCCGGGGAGCTGTTTTTT.